The entry below describes one TCR beta chain. What it binds is unknown. Sequencing templates came from extracted RNA that was reverse transcribed into cDNA. Assay: immunoSEQ multiplex PCR; the TCRdb copy retains only in-frame clones and omits some. The data contain some 240,000 clones, around 62% of them singletons. These data belong to a study of CD8+ T cells in alopecia areata. Study-level findings and limits: Compared with mice, patients displayed less clear TCR sharing, possibly for HLA-related reasons.

The CDR3 runs 13 residues. The germline gives CDR1 SGHTA, CDR2 FQGTGA. Trimming pared 4 bases from V and 5 bases from J, leaving 10 bases between. This sample comprised CD4+ T cells sorted from blood, obtained at week 0. This chain uses TRBV7-3 with TRBJ2-3; D may correspond to TRBD1 or TRBD2 (6 bases each). The clonotype originates from a human donor with alopecia areata. CDR3 nucleotide sequence: TGTGCCAGCAGCTCAGGAGGGGGAGATACGCAGTATTTT. This gives the protein CASSSGGGDTQYF. Together with reference TRBV7-3 and TRBJ2-3, the CDR3 gives the full variable domain: GAGVSQTPSNKVTEKGKYVELRCDPISGHTALYWYRQSLGQGPEFLIYFQGTGAADDSGLPNDRFFAVRPEGSVSTLKIQRTERGDSAVYLCASSSGGGDTQYFGPGTRLTVL.